The present TCR beta chain was sequenced within a study of identical twins. Study-wide results and caveats: There is a chance that invariant MAIT and iNKT cells partially muddied zero-insertion analyses. Within cord blood, abundant beta clonotypes carried fewer insertions, but memory repertoires showed no such trend. Findings depended on cross-sectional statistics rather than tracking the same donors.

MiXCR, run by TCRdb on the 5' RACE reads, gives a single entry per CDR3 protein. In the table there are some 630,000 distinct CDR3 sequences, roughly 6.6% of which are singletons. This clonotype showed up just a few times. Its antigen remains unidentified. Germline loops: CDR1 MDHEN, CDR2 SYDVKM. Trimming left V 3 bases short and J 0 bases short, with 5 bases between. The CDR3 loop spans 14 amino acids. The data were also submitted as part of a second study, on yellow fever vaccine responses in identical twins. That study reports: Twins reportedly appeared to share part of their vaccine T cell response while keeping part individual.

The sequenced sample was PBMCs. This receptor was obtained from a young woman in good health. V and J are TRBV28 and TRBJ2-2; no clear D. CDR3 protein: CASSFFANTGELFF. The CDR3 DNA is TGTGCCAGCAGTTTTTTCGCGAACACCGGGGAGCTGTTTTTT.